These 7 T cell receptor beta chains originate from one sample sequenced in a study of T cells expressing NK-cell markers. TCRdb reprocessed the 5' RACE reads, keeping one entry per CDR3 protein, no DNA. The repertoire table contains 350,000 to 500,000 distinct CDR3 sequences. The sample taken for sequencing was blood T cells: a sorted CD56 or NKG2C T cell subset, CD4+ or CD8+ T cells, or bulk PBMC T cells (not recorded which). These receptors came from a woman aged 18 to 75 in good health.

V usage is TRBV29-1 and J usage is TRBJ2-1; the D call from TCRdb, TRBD2, cannot be confirmed without DNA. This CDR3 is built from 14 residues. Germline V lookup: CDR1 SQVTM, CDR2 ANQGSEA. CDR3 sequence: CSVEGQPAADEQFF.

The chain carries TRBV6-5 and TRBJ2-3; TCRdb designates TRBD2, a call that cannot be tested without DNA. Germline lookup yields CDR1 MNHEY and CDR2 SVGAGI. The length of the CDR3 is 17 residues. The CDR3 protein is CASSYFGSGTVTDTQYF.

CDR3 region: CASSLLAEQFF. V usage is TRBV5-6 and J usage is TRBJ2-1. Looked up from germline, CDR1 is SGHDT and CDR2 is YYEEEE. The CDR3 has 11 residues.

The CDR3 sequence: CASSSGKNNEQFF. The chain employs TRBV6-5 and TRBJ2-1. From germline, CDR1 is MNHEY and CDR2 SVGAGI. There are 13 residues in the CDR3.

This chain's CDR3 is CSVSSGIAYEQYF. The genes are TRBV20-1 and TRBJ2-7; TCRdb returns TRBD2, unconfirmable since there is no DNA. Germline loops: CDR1 DFQATT, CDR2 SNEGSKA (reference sequence). This CDR3 is 13 amino acids long.

V is TRBV6-5 and J is TRBJ2-1; TCRdb's D gene call, TRBD2, goes unchecked for lack of DNA. The length of the CDR3 is 15 residues. The germline gives CDR1 MNHEY, CDR2 SVGAGI. CDR3 amino acids: CASSYLQGGYNEQFF.

The rearrangement joins TRBV29-1 to TRBJ2-7; TCRdb proposes TRBD1, but this gene call is untestable without DNA. The CDR3 runs to 14 residues. Germline V gene lookup returns CDR1 SQVTM and CDR2 ANQGSEA. This CDR3 reads CSVALGGVWYEQYF.